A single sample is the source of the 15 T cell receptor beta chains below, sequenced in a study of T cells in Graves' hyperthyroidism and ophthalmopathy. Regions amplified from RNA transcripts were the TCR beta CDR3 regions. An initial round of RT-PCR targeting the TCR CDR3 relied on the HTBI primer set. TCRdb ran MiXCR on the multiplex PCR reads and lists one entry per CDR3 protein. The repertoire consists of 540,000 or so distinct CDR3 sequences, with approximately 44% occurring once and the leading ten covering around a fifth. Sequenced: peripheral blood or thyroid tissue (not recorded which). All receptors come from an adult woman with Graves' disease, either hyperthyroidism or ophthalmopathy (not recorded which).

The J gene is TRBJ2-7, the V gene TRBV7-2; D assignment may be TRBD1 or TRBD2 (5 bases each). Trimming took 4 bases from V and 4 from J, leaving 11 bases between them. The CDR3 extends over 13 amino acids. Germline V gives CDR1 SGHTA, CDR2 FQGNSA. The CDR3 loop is CASSSKGRYEQYF. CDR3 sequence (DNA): TGTGCCAGCAGCTCGAAGGGACGGTACGAGCAGTACTTC.

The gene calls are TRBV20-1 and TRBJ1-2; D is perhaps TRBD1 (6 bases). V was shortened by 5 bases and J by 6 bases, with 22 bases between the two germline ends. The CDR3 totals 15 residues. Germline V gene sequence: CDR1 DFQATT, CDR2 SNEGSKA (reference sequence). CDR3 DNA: TGCAGTGCTCTCCGGGACACTTCCGGGGACGATGGCTACACCTTC. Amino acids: CSALRDTSGDDGYTF.

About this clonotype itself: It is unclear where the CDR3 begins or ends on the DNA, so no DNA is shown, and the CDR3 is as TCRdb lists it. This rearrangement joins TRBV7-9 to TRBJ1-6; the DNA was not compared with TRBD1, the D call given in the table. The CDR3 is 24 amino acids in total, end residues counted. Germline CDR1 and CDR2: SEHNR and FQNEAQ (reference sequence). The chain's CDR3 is CASSPDSRSYEQYFGPGGESPLHF.

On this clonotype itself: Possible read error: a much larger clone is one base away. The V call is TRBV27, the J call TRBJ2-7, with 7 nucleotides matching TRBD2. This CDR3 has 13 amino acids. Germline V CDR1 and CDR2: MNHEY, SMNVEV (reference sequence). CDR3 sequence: CASRQAGVYGQYF. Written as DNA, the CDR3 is TGTGCCAGCAGGCAGGCGGGGGTCTACGGGCAGTACTTC.

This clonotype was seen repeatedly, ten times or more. CDR3 nucleotides: TGTGCCAGCAGCTTAGAACTCAGATCCGAGCAGTACTTC. Translated, it gives CASSLELRSEQYF. V is TRBV7-2 and J is TRBJ2-7; D gene uncertain. Looked up from germline, CDR1 is SGHTA and CDR2 is FQGNSA. This CDR3 spans 13 amino acids. Trimming cost V 1 base and J 6 bases, with 10 bases left between them. The full variable domain, completed using reference TRBV7-2 and TRBJ2-7, is GAGVSQSPSNKVTEKGKDVELRCDPISGHTALYWYRQSLGQGLEFLIYFQGNSAPDKSGLPSDRFSAERTGGSVSTLTIQRTQQEDSAVYLCASSLELRSEQYFGPGTRLTVT.

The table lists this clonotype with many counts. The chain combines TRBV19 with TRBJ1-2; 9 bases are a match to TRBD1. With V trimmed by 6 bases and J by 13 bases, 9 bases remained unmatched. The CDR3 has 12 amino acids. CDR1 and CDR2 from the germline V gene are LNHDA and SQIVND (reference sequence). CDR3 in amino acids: CASRGQGLFATF. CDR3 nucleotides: TGTGCCAGTAGGGGACAGGGCCTCTTTGCCACCTTC. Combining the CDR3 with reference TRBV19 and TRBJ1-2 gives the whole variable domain DGGITQSPKYLFRKEGQNVTLSCEQNLNHDAMYWYRQDPGQGLRLIYYSQIVNDFQKGDIAEGYSVSREKKESFPLTVTSAQKNPTAFYLCASRGQGLFATFGSGTRLTVV.

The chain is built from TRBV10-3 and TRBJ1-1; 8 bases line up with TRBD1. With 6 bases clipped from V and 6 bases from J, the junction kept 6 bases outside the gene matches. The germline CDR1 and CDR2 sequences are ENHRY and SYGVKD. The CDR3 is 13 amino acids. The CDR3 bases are TGTGCCATCAGGGACAGGGATGGATCTGAAGCTTTCTTT. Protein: CAIRDRDGSEAFF.

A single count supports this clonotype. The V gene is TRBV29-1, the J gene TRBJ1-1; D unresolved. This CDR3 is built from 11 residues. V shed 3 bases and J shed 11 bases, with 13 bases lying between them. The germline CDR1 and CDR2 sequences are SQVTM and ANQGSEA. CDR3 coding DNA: TGCAGCGTTGAGACGTCTCGAGGTGCTTTCTTT. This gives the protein CSVETSRGAFF.

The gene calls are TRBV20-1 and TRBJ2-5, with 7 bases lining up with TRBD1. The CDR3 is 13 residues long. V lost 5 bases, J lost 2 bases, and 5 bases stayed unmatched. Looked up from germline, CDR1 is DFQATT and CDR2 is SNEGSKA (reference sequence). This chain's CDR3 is CSAWDSRQETQYF. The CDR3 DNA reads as TGCAGTGCTTGGGACAGTAGACAAGAGACCCAGTACTTC.

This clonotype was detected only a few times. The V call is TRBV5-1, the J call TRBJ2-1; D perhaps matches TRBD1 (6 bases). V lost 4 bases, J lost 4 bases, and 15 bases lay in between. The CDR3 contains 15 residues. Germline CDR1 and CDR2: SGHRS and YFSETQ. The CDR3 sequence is CASSGLGQWYNEQFF. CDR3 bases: TGCGCCAGCAGCGGGCTCGGACAGTGGTACAATGAGCAGTTCTTC.

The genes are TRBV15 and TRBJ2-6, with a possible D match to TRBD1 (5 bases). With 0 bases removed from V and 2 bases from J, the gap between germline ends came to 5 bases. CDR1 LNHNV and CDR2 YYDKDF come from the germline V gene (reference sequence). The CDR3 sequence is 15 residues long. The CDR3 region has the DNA TGTGCCACCAGCAGAGAACAGGCTGGGGCCAACGTCCTGACTTTC. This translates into CATSREQAGANVLTF. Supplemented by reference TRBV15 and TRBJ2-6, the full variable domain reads DAMVIQNPRYQVTQFGKPVTLSCSQTLNHNVMYWYQQKSSQAPKLLFHYYDKDFNNEADTPDNFQSRRPNTSFCFLDIRSPGLGDTAMYLCATSREQAGANVLTFGAGSRLTVL.

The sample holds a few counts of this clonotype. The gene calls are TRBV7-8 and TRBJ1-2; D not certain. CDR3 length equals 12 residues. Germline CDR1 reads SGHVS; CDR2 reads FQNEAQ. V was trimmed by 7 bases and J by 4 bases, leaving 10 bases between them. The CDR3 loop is CASNSGRYGYTF. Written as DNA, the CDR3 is TGTGCCAGCAACTCCGGACGCTATGGCTACACCTTC.

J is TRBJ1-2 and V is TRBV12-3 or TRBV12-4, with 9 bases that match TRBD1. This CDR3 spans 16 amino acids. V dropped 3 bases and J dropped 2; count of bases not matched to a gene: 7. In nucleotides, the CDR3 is TGTGCCAGCAGTTTTGGGTCGGGACAGGGCAACTATGGCTACACCTTC. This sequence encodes CASSFGSGQGNYGYTF.

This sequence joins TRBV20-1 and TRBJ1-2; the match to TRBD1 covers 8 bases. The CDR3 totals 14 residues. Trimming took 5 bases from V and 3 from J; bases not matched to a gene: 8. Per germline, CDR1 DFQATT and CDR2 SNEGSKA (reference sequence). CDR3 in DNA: TGCAGTGCTCCGAGCCAGGGGGCGGACTATGGCTACACCTTC. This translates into CSAPSQGADYGYTF.

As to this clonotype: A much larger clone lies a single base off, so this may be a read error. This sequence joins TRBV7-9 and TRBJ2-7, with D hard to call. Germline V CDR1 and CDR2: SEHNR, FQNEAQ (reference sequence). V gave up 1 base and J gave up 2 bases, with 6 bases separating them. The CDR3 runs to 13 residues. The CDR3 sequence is CASSLVPAYEQYF. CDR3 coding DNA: TGTGCCAGCAGCTTAGTACCCGCCTACGAGCAGTACTTC.